One sample yielded the 32 T cell receptor beta chains listed below, sequenced in a study of blood T cell repertoires in COVID-19. Sequencing used immunoSEQ multiplex PCR; TCRdb keeps in-frame clones, though not all of them. In the table there are about 200,000 clones, around 85% of which are singletons. Source material: peripheral blood. Receptor source: a man aged 45 to 65 who had recovered from COVID-19.

The V call is TRBV5-5, the J call TRBJ1-4; maybe TRBD1 (5 bases). Germline loops: CDR1 SGHKS, CDR2 YYEKEE (reference sequence). The CDR3 runs to 15 residues. Deletions cut 5 bases from V and 3 bases from J, with 14 bases between. The CDR3 DNA reads TGTGCCAGCAGATTCCAGGGTTTGGCTAATGAAAAACTGTTTTTT. Protein: CASRFQGLANEKLFF.

This clone was seen a single time. The CDR3 DNA reads as TGTGCCAGCAGCCATCTAACGGGACAGAGGAACACTGAAGCTTTCTTT. It codes for CASSHLTGQRNTEAFF. The chain couples TRBV4-2 to TRBJ1-1; TRBD1 aligns across 7 bases. Germline CDR1 reads LGHNA; CDR2 reads YNFKEQ. V was clipped by 3 bases and J by 1 base; unmatched bases: 8. CDR3 length equals 16 residues.

The chain is built from TRBV7-9 and TRBJ2-1; 7 nucleotides line up with TRBD2. After removal of 5 bases from V and 8 bases from J, the junction contained 12 bases not matched to a gene. The CDR3 contains 15 residues. Germline CDR1 SEHNR, CDR2 FQNEAQ (reference sequence). The CDR3 nucleotides are TGTGCCAGCAGCCGAGCCGGGACTACCTCCGATGAGCAGTTCTTC. It encodes CASSRAGTTSDEQFF.

The CDR3 DNA reads as TGTGCCTGGAGTAGAGGGAGCGCCTCCTACAATGAGCAGTTCTTC. Encoded protein: CAWSRGSASYNEQFF. The chain links TRBV30 to TRBJ2-1; D perhaps matches TRBD2 (5 bases). V lost 2 bases, J lost 0 bases, and 11 bases lay in between. The CDR3 sequence is 15 residues long. Germline CDR1 GTSNPN, CDR2 SVGIG (reference sequence).

The chain employs TRBV5-4 and TRBJ1-2; no definite D call. Trimming pared 4 bases from V and 3 bases from J, leaving 16 bases between. Germline V CDR1 and CDR2: SGHNT, YYREEE (reference sequence). The CDR3 loop spans 15 amino acids. The CDR3 spells CASSGSRGTDYGYTF. As DNA, the CDR3 is TGTGCCAGCAGCGGAAGTCGGGGAACTGACTATGGCTACACCTTC.

The V call is TRBV14, the J call TRBJ1-2; D is unclear. The CDR3 is 13 residues long. From germline, CDR1 is SGHDN and CDR2 FVKESK. Deletions cut 4 bases from V and 3 bases from J, with 9 bases between. The CDR3 nucleotides read TGTGCCAGCAGCCTCGTGTCAGACTATGGCTACACCTTC. This encodes CASSLVSDYGYTF.

The chain combines TRBV7-2 with TRBJ1-6; weak D call: TRBD1 (6 bases). Deletions cut 5 bases from V and 8 bases from J, with 16 bases between. The length of the CDR3 is 15 residues. Germline lookup yields CDR1 SGHTA and CDR2 FQGNSA. This chain's CDR3 is CASSPSSQGHSPLHF. CDR3 DNA: TGTGCCAGCAGCCCGAGTAGCCAGGGGCATTCACCCCTCCACTTT.

This chain connects TRBV14 to TRBJ1-2, with no clear D. The CDR3 runs to 12 residues. Trimming removed 2 bases at V and 4 bases at J, with 5 bases between. CDR1 is SGHDN, CDR2 FVKESK, per germline. The CDR3 DNA reads as TGTGCCAGCAGCCAACGGTCCTATGGCTACACCTTC. Amino acid sequence: CASSQRSYGYTF.

The CDR3 sequence is CATSTRFRETQYF. Here the CDR3 DNA reads TGTGCCACCAGCACTCGTTTCAGAGAGACCCAGTACTTC. The chain couples TRBV15 to TRBJ2-5; D ambiguous. Germline V CDR1 and CDR2: LNHNV, YYDKDF (reference sequence). Between the trimmed V and J ends, which lost 4 bases and 4 bases, there was a span of 10 bases. The CDR3 runs 13 residues.

The gene calls are TRBV4-2 and TRBJ2-1; a possible D gene is TRBD2 (5 bases). The ends were cut back, 9 bases at V and 9 bases at J, with 18 bases in the middle. The CDR3 runs to 13 residues. Germline V CDR1 and CDR2: LGHNA, YNFKEQ. The CDR3 coding sequence is TGTGCCAGTAGCTTGGGGAGCGTCAGTGAGCAGTTCTTC. Protein: CASSLGSVSEQFF.

This rearrangement joins TRBV29-1 to TRBJ1-5; 7 bases agree with TRBD1. The CDR3 sequence is 14 residues long. CDR1 SQVTM and CDR2 ANQGSEA come from the germline V gene. V lost 6 bases and J lost 0; bases outside the gene matches: 5. CDR3 in amino acids: CSVAGTDSNQPQHF. CDR3 in DNA: TGCAGCGTAGCCGGGACAGATAGCAATCAGCCCCAGCATTTT.

This chain uses TRBV5-1 with TRBJ1-1, with TRBD1 as a possible D gene (5 bases). This CDR3 spans 15 amino acids. CDR1 is SGHRS, CDR2 YFSETQ, per germline. Trimming cost V 0 bases and J 7 bases, with 16 bases left between them. The CDR3 protein is CASSLGSRTPVEAFF. CDR3 in DNA: TGCGCCAGCAGCTTGGGTAGTCGGACACCGGTTGAAGCTTTCTTT.

This clone is a singleton in its sample. V is TRBV23-1 and J is TRBJ1-6, with TRBD1 identical over 10 bases. TRBV23-1 is an ORF, with its function uncertain. Germline trimming cut 3 bases from V and 6 bases from J; bases unmatched to any gene: 8. The CDR3 has 17 amino acids. The CDR3 DNA follows: TGCGCCAGCAGTCAGTGGGACAGGGGAATGGGTAATTCACCCCTCCACTTT. It specifies CASSQWDRGMGNSPLHF.

The genes are TRBV7-8 and TRBJ2-7; a weak D match, TRBD1 (6 bases). The CDR3 runs to 15 residues. The germline V gene encodes CDR1 SGHVS and CDR2 FQNEAQ. Between the trimmed V and J ends, which lost 5 bases and 2 bases, there was a span of 16 bases. The CDR3 sequence: CASSPPSTGPYEQYF. CDR3 in DNA: TGTGCCAGCAGCCCGCCATCGACAGGCCCCTACGAGCAGTACTTC.

J is TRBJ1-3 and V is TRBV11-2; 8 bases align to TRBD1. The CDR3 length is 15 residues. V gave up 2 bases and J gave up 3 bases; unmatched junction bases: 3. Looked up from germline, CDR1 is SGHAT and CDR2 is FQNNGV. Here the CDR3 reads CASSLQGASGNTIYF. The CDR3 DNA follows: TGTGCCAGCAGCTTACAGGGGGCCAGTGGAAACACCATATATTTT.

This chain links TRBV19 with TRBJ2-3; the match to TRBD2 covers 12 bases. The germline CDR1 and CDR2 sequences are LNHDA and SQIVND (reference sequence). The CDR3 runs to 19 residues. V lost 2 bases, J lost 3 bases, and 12 bases stayed unmatched. This CDR3 reads CASSIRLAGGIGATDTQYF. The CDR3 coding sequence is TGTGCCAGTAGTATACGGCTAGCGGGAGGGATCGGAGCTACAGATACGCAGTATTTT.

The chain couples TRBV6-1 to TRBJ2-3; D gene ambiguous. The V end was cut by 2 bases, the J end by 2 bases, with 11 bases between. The CDR3 loop spans 15 amino acids. Per germline, CDR1 MNHNS and CDR2 SASEGT. The CDR3 DNA reads as TGTGCCAGCAGTGAAAGAGACTCCTTCACAGATACGCAGTATTTT. Translation: CASSERDSFTDTQYF.

V usage is TRBV6-5 and J usage is TRBJ2-1; possible D gene TRBD2, 5 bases. The CDR3 covers 15 residues. Trimming removed 4 bases from V and 9 bases from J, with 19 bases in between. Per the germline V gene, CDR1 is MNHEY and CDR2 is SVGAGI. CDR3 coding DNA: TGTGCCAGCAGTTCGGTCCCTGAAGAGGGTGTTGAGCAGTTCTTC. The encoded protein is CASSSVPEEGVEQFF.

The rearrangement links TRBV5-6 to TRBJ1-1; no clear D. The CDR3 is 14 residues long. Germline V gene lookup returns CDR1 SGHDT and CDR2 YYEEEE. With 0 bases removed from V and 1 base from J, the gap between germline ends came to 7 bases. The CDR3 nucleotides read TGTGCCAGCAGCTTGGGACGGAGGAACACTGAAGCTTTCTTT. Its protein product is CASSLGRRNTEAFF. The whole variable domain, remainder taken from reference TRBV5-6 and TRBJ1-1, is DAGVTQSPTHLIKTRGQQVTLRCSPKSGHDTVSWYQQALGQGPQFIFQYYEEEERQRGNFPDRFSGHQFPNYSSELNVNALLLGDSALYLCASSLGRRNTEAFFGQGTRLTVV.

V usage is TRBV5-4 and J usage is TRBJ2-5, with TRBD2 matching 7 bases. The CDR3 covers 14 residues. Per the germline V gene, CDR1 is SGHNT and CDR2 is YYREEE (reference sequence). The V and J ends lost 0 bases and 5 bases, in that order; junction bases with no gene match: 4. CDR3 sequence: CASSLGRGGETQYF. CDR3 DNA: TGTGCCAGCAGCTTGGGGCGGGGAGGGGAGACCCAGTACTTC.

V is TRBV19 and J is TRBJ2-1; 11 nucleotides line up with TRBD2. Germline V gives CDR1 LNHDA, CDR2 SQIVND (reference sequence). This CDR3 spans 15 amino acids. V lost 8 bases and J lost 12; bases outside the gene matches: 15. This CDR3 is CASRGSSGRATGQFF. For the CDR3, the DNA is TGTGCCAGTCGCGGGAGTAGCGGGAGGGCCACGGGGCAGTTCTTC.

The chain recombines TRBV3-1 (or the pseudogene TRBV3-2) with TRBJ2-1; TRBD2 might be the D (6 bases). V dropped 1 base and J dropped 6 bases, with 19 bases sitting between them. The CDR3 covers 17 residues. In germline, CDR1 is LGHDT, CDR2 YNNKEL (reference sequence). The CDR3 loop reads CASSQVPGRKGSNEQFF. The CDR3 bases are TGTGCCAGCAGCCAAGTACCCGGGAGAAAAGGGTCCAATGAGCAGTTCTTC.

This chain connects TRBV5-1 to TRBJ2-1; 9 bases map to TRBD2. In germline, CDR1 is SGHRS, CDR2 YFSETQ. The V and J ends lost 6 bases and 11 bases, in that order; junction bases with no gene match: 12. The CDR3 sequence is 14 residues long. In nucleotides, the CDR3 is TGCGCCAGCAACCTGGGGGTAGCGGGAGTCAAGCAGTTCTTC. This gives the protein CASNLGVAGVKQFF.

This chain links TRBV5-1 with TRBJ2-7, with 14 bases that match TRBD2. CDR1 and CDR2 (germline): SGHRS, YFSETQ. There are 14 residues in the CDR3. With V trimmed by 4 bases and J by 12 bases, 9 bases remained unmatched. The CDR3 sequence is CASSRGTSGSRWYF. The CDR3 bases are TGCGCCAGCAGCCGGGGGACTAGCGGGAGTCGTTGGTACTTC.

This chain links TRBV28 with TRBJ2-7; D is possibly TRBD2 (6 bases). The CDR3 consists of 14 residues. The germline V gene encodes CDR1 MDHEN and CDR2 SYDVKM. Trimming stripped 6 bases from V and 5 bases from J, with 17 bases between. This CDR3 is CASRSQRALDEQYF. The CDR3 coding sequence is TGTGCCAGCAGATCTCAGCGGGCATTGGACGAGCAGTACTTC.

The genes are TRBV7-2 and TRBJ2-7; tentative D call: TRBD2 (6 bases). Germline CDR1 is SGHTA and CDR2 is FQGNSA. The CDR3 runs to 13 residues. The V end lost 8 bases, the J end lost 4 bases, and 15 bases lay between the germline ends. Here the CDR3 DNA reads TGTGCCAGCGGCGGGGTGGGCCGATACGAGCAGTACTTC. Translated: CASGGVGRYEQYF.

This clone was seen only a few times. The rearrangement uses TRBV9 and TRBJ2-3; the match to TRBD2 covers 16 bases. The V gene end was trimmed by 2 bases and the J gene end by 9 bases; junction bases not matched to a gene: 9. The CDR3 sequence is 17 residues long. Germline lookup yields CDR1 SGDLS and CDR2 YYNGEE. The CDR3 bases are TGTGCCAGCAGCGTTTCTACTGGGACTAGCGGGAGGGGAACGCAGTATTTT. Its translation is CASSVSTGTSGRGTQYF. The variable domain in full, completed from reference TRBV9 and TRBJ2-3, reads DSGVTQTPKHLITATGQRVTLRCSPRSGDLSVYWYQQSLDQGLQFLIQYYNGEERAKGNILERFSAQQFPDLHSELNLSSLELGDSALYFCASSVSTGTSGRGTQYFGPGTRLTVL.

The rearrangement uses TRBV6-2 or TRBV6-3 and TRBJ2-3; 7 bases agree with TRBD2. There are 17 residues in the CDR3. Germline CDR1 reads MNHEY; CDR2 reads SVGEGT. V was clipped by 4 bases and J by 0 bases; unmatched bases: 10. CDR3 residues: CASSSNSRAGSTDTQYF. CDR3 coding DNA: TGTGCCAGCAGTTCGAACTCGAGAGCGGGAAGCACAGATACGCAGTATTTT.

The rearrangement joins TRBV7-8 to TRBJ1-1, with D uncertain. Germline-derived CDR1 and CDR2 are SGHVS and FQNEAQ. CDR3 size: 13 residues. V was cut by 5 bases and J by 1 base, with 8 bases left in between. The CDR3, as DNA: TGTGCCAGCAGCCCTCCCTGGAACACTGAAGCTTTCTTT. It translates to CASSPPWNTEAFF.

The J gene is TRBJ2-7, the V gene TRBV6-5; 12 bases agree with TRBD2. Germline V gene lookup returns CDR1 MNHEY and CDR2 SVGAGI. The CDR3 loop spans 15 amino acids. Unmatched junction bases numbered 6, after V lost 5 bases and J lost 4 bases. In DNA, the CDR3 is TGTGCCAGCAGTCGAAGACTAGCGGGAGATTACGAGCAGTACTTC. Translating it yields CASSRRLAGDYEQYF.

The chain carries TRBV4-2 and TRBJ2-7; D not resolved. The CDR3 totals 17 residues. CDR1 is LGHNA, CDR2 YNFKEQ, per germline. Trimming took off 2 bases at V and 2 bases at J, with 19 bases between the two ends. CDR3 residues: CASSQSYLAEITYEQYF. DNA of the CDR3: TGTGCCAGCAGCCAATCCTATTTGGCGGAAATTACCTACGAGCAGTACTTC.

This rearrangement joins TRBV7-2 to TRBJ1-2; TRBD1 aligns across 8 bases. V shed 0 bases, J shed 8 bases, and the junction held 2 bases outside the gene matches. From germline, CDR1 is SGHTA and CDR2 FQGNSA. The CDR3 extends over 13 amino acids. The DNA for the CDR3 is TGTGCCAGCAGCTTAGCTCCAGGGGGCGGCTACACCTTC. Translating it yields CASSLAPGGGYTF.